This TCR beta chain came from a study of T cell changes during pregnancy in multiple sclerosis. The table came from immunoSEQ multiplex PCR; TCRdb's copy has only in-frame clones and leaves some out. The sample lists about 31,000 clones, about 91% seen once, with more than 7% in the top ten. The germline gives CDR1 SQVTM, CDR2 ANQGSEA. CDR3 length: 13 residues. The J segment lost 1 base and the V segment lost 4 bases, leaving 0 bases of the junction unmatched. The material was CD8+ T cells from peripheral blood mononuclear cells, obtained before pregnancy. This TCR was recovered from a female donor with multiple sclerosis, enrolled in a pregnancy study. The chain links TRBV29-1 to TRBJ2-7, with 11 nucleotides matching TRBD1. The CDR3 coding sequence is TGCAGCGTTGGGGACAGGGGGTCCTACGAGCAGTACTTC. It translates to CSVGDRGSYEQYF.